These 10 T cell receptor beta chains share one sample of origin, sequenced in a study of cytomegalovirus exposure and HLA in healthy donors. PCR employed 60 Vbeta and 13 Jbeta primers. Clones were sequenced by immunoSEQ multiplex PCR, and TCRdb holds only the in-frame ones, with some missing. The sample holds fewer than 150,000 clones, 80% seen once. The sample comprised PBMCs. The receptors stem from a man younger than 40 in good health.

The rearrangement uses TRBV6-5 and TRBJ2-1; 8 bases fit TRBD2. This CDR3 is 14 amino acids long. V dropped 2 bases and J dropped 7; count of bases not matched to a gene: 4. The germline V gene encodes CDR1 MNHEY and CDR2 SVGAGI. For the CDR3, the DNA is TGTGCCAGCAGTTACACGGGAGGGGCTAATGAGCAGTTCTTC. Its translation: CASSYTGGANEQFF.

This chain links TRBV7-9 with TRBJ2-5, with 8 bases lining up with TRBD1. The V gene's germline CDR1 is SEHNR and CDR2 FQNEAQ (reference sequence). CDR3 size: 14 residues. With 6 bases clipped from V and 2 bases from J, the junction kept 5 bases outside the gene matches. The DNA for the CDR3 is TGTGCCAGCAGTTTCGGACAGGGACAAGAGACCCAGTACTTC. Translated: CASSFGQGQETQYF.

This clone was detected only a few times. J is TRBJ1-3 and V is TRBV28; D not certain. The V gene's germline CDR1 is MDHEN and CDR2 SYDVKM. The CDR3 has 13 amino acids. V was clipped by 5 bases and J by 4 bases, with 9 bases between them. The CDR3 bases are TGTGCCAGCAGTCTGCTACAGGGAAACACCATATATTTT. It codes for CASSLLQGNTIYF.

The chain combines TRBV2 with TRBJ2-2; 8 bases align to TRBD2. The CDR3 is 15 amino acids. Germline trimming cut 3 bases from V and 5 bases from J; bases unmatched to any gene: 5. Looked up from germline, CDR1 is SNHLY and CDR2 is FYNNEI. CDR3 sequence (DNA): TGTGCCAGCAGTGAGAGCGGGAGAGTTACCGGGGAGCTGTTTTTT. Protein: CASSESGRVTGELFF.

In the case of this clone: In the same sample, other DNA sequences code for this CDR3. The chain combines TRBV7-2 with TRBJ2-5, with D uncertain. Germline V gives CDR1 SGHTA, CDR2 FQGNSA. Trimming took off 0 bases at V and 2 bases at J, with 4 bases between the two ends. The CDR3 length is 13 residues. The DNA for the CDR3 is TGTGCCAGCAGCTTAGCTAGACAAGAGACCCAGTACTTC. This translates into CASSLARQETQYF. Full variable domain (rest looked up from reference TRBV7-2 and TRBJ2-5): GAGVSQSPSNKVTEKGKDVELRCDPISGHTALYWYRQSLGQGLEFLIYFQGNSAPDKSGLPSDRFSAERTGGSVSTLTIQRTQQEDSAVYLCASSLARQETQYFGPGTRLLVL.

The chain has TRBV5-6 and TRBJ2-1, with TRBD2 matching over 7 bases. This CDR3 is built from 14 residues. The V segment lost 6 bases and the J segment 7 bases; nucleotides outside the gene matches: 10. Germline V gives CDR1 SGHDT, CDR2 YYEEEE. The DNA of the CDR3 is TGTGCCAGCATGGTCGGCGGGGGTTATAATGAGCAGTTCTTC. It specifies CASMVGGGYNEQFF.

The chain links TRBV5-1 to TRBJ2-5; the match to TRBD2 covers 11 bases. The CDR3 covers 15 residues. Germline assignment: CDR1 SGHRS and CDR2 YFSETQ. The trim removed 3 bases at V and 2 bases at J, leaving 3 bases unmatched. The CDR3 DNA sequence: TGCGCCAGCAGCTGGGGACTAGCGGTACAAGAGACCCAGTACTTC. This translates into CASSWGLAVQETQYF.

This clone showed up just a few times. The rearrangement uses TRBV27 and TRBJ2-6; perhaps TRBD2 as D (6 bases). Germline V gene lookup returns CDR1 MNHEY and CDR2 SMNVEV (reference sequence). Trimming took off 7 bases at V and 0 bases at J, with 13 bases between the two ends. The CDR3 has 16 residues. The DNA for the CDR3 is TGTGCCAGCACCGGCCGGGGGTTCTCTGGGGCCAACGTCCTGACTTTC. This codes for CASTGRGFSGANVLTF.

The sample holds a few counts of this clone. The chain uses TRBV25-1 and TRBJ2-2, with D perhaps matching TRBD1 (7 bases). Trimming took off 2 bases at V and 1 base at J, with 17 bases between the two ends. This CDR3 contains 18 residues. Germline loops: CDR1 MGHDK, CDR2 SYGVNS. This CDR3 is CASSEGPSRDRNTGELFF. CDR3 bases: TGTGCCAGCAGTGAAGGCCCCTCGCGGGACAGGAACACCGGGGAGCTGTTTTTT.

The CDR3 reads CASSYPGNEQFF. In DNA, the CDR3 is TGTGCCAGCAGTTATCCCGGGAATGAGCAGTTCTTC. The genes are TRBV28 and TRBJ2-1; D gene uncertain. Germline CDR1 reads MDHEN; CDR2 reads SYDVKM. V was cut by 4 bases and J by 7 bases, with 8 bases left in between. The CDR3 spans 12 residues.